The rows below give T cell receptor beta chains drawn from one sample of a study of T cell changes during pregnancy in multiple sclerosis. TCRdb's copy holds only in-frame clones and misses some; the assay was immunoSEQ multiplex PCR. The profile shows 69,000 or so clones, roughly 92% of them singletons. The input for sequencing was peripheral blood, taken in the third trimester of pregnancy. The receptors stem from a female donor in good health, enrolled as a control in a pregnancy study. The conserved cysteine and the conserved F or W are not part of the CDR3 here.

TRBV11-1	TRBJ2-3	13	ASSPLAGDEGPQY
TRBV28	TRBJ2-2	15	ASSLWGTVKNTGELF
TRBV27	TRBJ2-2	12	ASSMGQGTGELF
TRBV9	TRBJ1-2	10	ASRGTGGLTT
TRBV7-2	TRBJ2-7	14	ASSPKGTISHDEQY
TRBV11-3	TRBJ2-3	13	ASSLDRTSTDTQY
TRBV5-1	TRBJ2-1	14	ASSPGSGLAFDEQF
TRBV27	TRBJ2-7	9	ASSPTYEQY
TRBV7-3	TRBJ2-7	12	ASSPPGLAAEQY
TRBV6-6	TRBJ2-1	14	ASSYSGGRSYNEQF
TRBV30	TRBJ1-2	12	AWELTGHWDGYT
TRBV27	TRBJ2-7	15	ASSSLPTGTSIPEQY
TRBV19	TRBJ2-1	11	ASSNTGVSEQF
TRBV7-2	TRBJ2-3	14	ASSSEWGGRADTQY
TRBV18	TRBJ1-4	10	ASSVSREKLF
TRBV4-1	TRBJ1-2	14	ASSQARTAAMLGYT